The sequence of this T cell receptor beta chain was determined in a study of T-cell reconstitution after alpha-beta-depleted transplantation in children. The TCRbeta library was prepared with unique molecular identifiers. TCRdb independently ran MiXCR on the PCR reads; one entry per CDR3 protein. The top ten hold approximately 3% of the sample, which has some 200,000 distinct CDR3 sequences, around 6.8% seen once. The table lists this clonotype with many counts. The CDR3 is made up of 13 amino acids. Germline-derived CDR1 and CDR2 are DFQATT and SNEGSKA (reference sequence). The TCR was taken from a human donor who donated a stem cell graft to a child with Wiskott-Aldrich syndrome. This specimen consisted of PBMCs from the stem cell graft donor, obtained from the stem cell graft. This sequence joins TRBV20-1 and TRBJ1-5; 10 positions agree with TRBD1. As DNA, the CDR3 is TGCAGCGGGACAGGGGAACACAATCAGCCCCAGCATTTT. It specifies CSGTGEHNQPQHF.